Listed below are T cell receptor beta chains from one sample, sequenced in a study of blood T cell repertoires in COVID-19. The data were produced by immunoSEQ multiplex PCR, yet TCRdb's version contains in-frame clones alone and is incomplete. The sample has about 90,000 clones; 80% to 90% are singletons. The sequenced sample consisted of peripheral blood. The receptors come from a man in his fifties with COVID-19, enrolled during active disease. The CDR3 runs from the conserved cysteine through the conserved F or W. The D gene is left open where the match is weak. Expanded clones are given a class, and other clones once, few, many or no size at all.

j_call | v_call | d_call | clone_size | cdr3_aa | cdr3_nt
TRBJ1-1 | TRBV19 | NA | NA | CASSTDRNTEAFF | TGTGCCAGTAGTACGGACAGGAACACTGAAGCTTTCTTT
TRBJ2-3 | TRBV7-6 | NA | NA | CASSLGSGSPTDTQYF | TGTGCCAGCAGCTTAGGTAGCGGAAGCCCCACAGATACGCAGTATTTT
TRBJ1-5 | TRBV27 | TRBD1 | NA | CASSLTGGGQPQHF | TGTGCCAGCAGTTTGACAGGGGGCGGTCAGCCCCAGCATTTT
TRBJ2-4 | TRBV28 | TRBD1 | once | CASSLRDRAKNIQYF | TGTGCCAGCAGTCTCCGGGACAGAGCCAAAAACATTCAGTACTTC
TRBJ1-6 | TRBV28 | TRBD1 | NA | CASTQSPGQGHSPLHF | TGTGCCAGCACTCAAAGTCCGGGACAGGGACATTCACCCCTCCACTTT
TRBJ1-6 | TRBV6-6 | TRBD1 | NA | CASSYPRDRNSPLHF | TGTGCCAGCAGTTACCCCCGGGACAGAAATTCACCCCTCCACTTT
TRBJ1-1 | TRBV3-1/TRBV3-2 | NA | NA | CASSQGNAGAFF | TGTGCCAGCAGCCAAGGAAATGCGGGAGCTTTCTTT
TRBJ2-3 | TRBV7-9 | NA | NA | CASSLDEDTQYF | TGTGCCAGCAGCTTAGATGAGGATACGCAGTATTTT
TRBJ2-3 | TRBV15 | TRBD2 | NA | CATSSYPGGIVYF | TGTGCCACCAGCAGTTATCCGGGAGGTATAGTGTATTTT
TRBJ1-5 | TRBV3-1/TRBV3-2 | NA | NA | CASSQDAAVYSNQPQHF | TGTGCCAGCAGCCAAGATGCGGCGGTCTATAGCAATCAGCCCCAGCATTTT
TRBJ1-4 | TRBV5-1 | TRBD1 | NA | CASSGTGGSGEKLFF | TGCGCCAGCAGCGGGACAGGGGGATCGGGTGAAAAACTGTTTTTT
TRBJ2-3 | TRBV7-6 | NA | NA | CASSLKGGPVTDTQYF | TGTGCCAGCAGCTTAAAGGGGGGGCCGGTCACAGATACGCAGTATTTT
TRBJ1-2 | TRBV6-2/TRBV6-3 | NA | NA | CASSKTAQGGYYGYTF | TGTGCCAGCAGTAAAACCGCGCAGGGTGGATACTATGGCTACACCTTC
TRBJ2-5 | TRBV28 | TRBD1 | NA | CASSLQLGGRETQYF | TGTGCCAGCAGTTTACAGTTAGGGGGCCGGGAGACCCAGTACTTC
TRBJ2-4 | TRBV19 | NA | NA | CASSILRGNIQYF | TGTGCCAGTAGTATTCTCAGGGGTAATATTCAGTACTTC
TRBJ2-5 | TRBV2 | NA | NA | CASSAQPGPGGETQYF | TGTGCCAGCAGTGCTCAACCGGGCCCTGGAGGAGAGACCCAGTACTTC
TRBJ2-7 | TRBV27 | NA | NA | CASSSWGPYEQYF | TGTGCCAGCAGCTCCTGGGGGCCCTACGAGCAGTACTTC
TRBJ2-5 | TRBV5-1 | NA | NA | CASSLGQGQETQYF | TGCGCCAGCAGCTTGGGCCAGGGACAAGAGACCCAGTACTTC
TRBJ1-6 | TRBV27 | NA | few | CASSPGVGWYSPLHF | TGTGCCAGCAGCCCCGGGGTGGGGTGGTATTCACCCCTCCACTTT
TRBJ1-1 | TRBV6-5 | NA | NA | CASSYIGQMNTEAFF | TGTGCCAGCAGTTACATTGGACAGATGAACACTGAAGCTTTCTTT
TRBJ2-2 | TRBV5-6 | TRBD2 | once | CASSFLAGGNTRELFF | TGTGCCAGCAGCTTTCTAGCGGGGGGGAACACCAGGGAGCTGTTTTTT
TRBJ2-2 | TRBV7-2 | NA | NA | CASSLAQTNTGELFF | TGTGCCAGCAGCTTAGCCCAAACGAACACCGGGGAGCTGTTTTTT
TRBJ1-1 | TRBV11-2 | NA | few | CASNPTITNTEAFF | TGTGCCAGCAATCCGACAATAACCAACACTGAAGCTTTCTTT
TRBJ2-3 | TRBV5-1 | TRBD2 | NA | CASSLLAGGTDTQYF | TGCGCCAGCAGCTTGCTAGCGGGGGGCACAGATACGCAGTATTTT
TRBJ1-2 | TRBV7-2 | NA | once | CASSLATENYGYTF | TGTGCCAGCAGCTTAGCGACAGAAAACTATGGCTACACCTTC
TRBJ2-3 | TRBV5-4 | NA | NA | CASSWRGSSSTDTQYF | TGTGCCAGCAGCTGGCGAGGCAGTTCTAGCACAGATACGCAGTATTTT
TRBJ1-2 | TRBV19 | TRBD1 | NA | CASSLTGLNYGYTF | TGTGCCAGTAGTTTGACAGGGCTTAACTATGGCTACACCTTC
TRBJ2-7 | TRBV7-9 | TRBD1 | NA | CASSLGQAGPYEQYF | TGTGCCAGCAGCTTGGGACAGGCAGGTCCCTACGAGCAGTACTTC
TRBJ1-6 | TRBV23-1 | TRBD1 | NA | CASSPGQGDSPLHF | TGCGCCAGCAGCCCCGGACAGGGCGATTCACCCCTCCACTTT
TRBJ2-2 | TRBV6-4 | TRBD1 | many | CASSAGQDNTGELFF | TGTGCCAGCAGCGCCGGACAGGATAACACCGGGGAGCTGTTTTTT
TRBJ2-3 | TRBV7-9 | TRBD2 | once | CASSKNMRGDTDTQYF | TGTGCCAGCAGCAAGAATATGCGGGGGGACACAGATACGCAGTATTTT
TRBJ2-7 | TRBV15 | TRBD1 | NA | CATSRVRTGSYEQYF | TGTGCCACCAGCAGAGTGAGGACAGGGTCCTACGAGCAGTACTTC
TRBJ2-3 | TRBV4-1 | NA | NA | CASSQAGHPKGTDTQYF | TGCGCCAGCAGCCAGGCGGGCCACCCGAAAGGCACAGATACGCAGTATTTT
TRBJ2-7 | TRBV6-5 | TRBD1 | NA | CASIMTGWIYEQYF | TGTGCCAGCATTATGACAGGGTGGATCTACGAGCAGTACTTC
TRBJ2-5 | TRBV7-9 | NA | NA | CASSLEVGEITRETQYF | TGTGCCAGCAGCTTAGAAGTCGGGGAGATAACGAGAGAGACCCAGTACTTC
TRBJ1-2 | TRBV11-2 | NA | NA | CASSLGQDYGYTF | TGTGCCAGCAGCTTAGGACAGGACTATGGCTACACCTTC
TRBJ2-7 | TRBV7-3 | NA | NA | CASSLSGVDEQYF | TGTGCCAGCAGCTTATCGGGGGTAGACGAGCAGTACTTC
TRBJ1-5 | TRBV6-5 | TRBD1 | NA | CASSWTGGDQPQHF | TGTGCCAGCAGTTGGACAGGGGGGGATCAGCCCCAGCATTTT
TRBJ1-1 | TRBV28 | TRBD1 | NA | CASSSSHRGPTRAFF | TGTGCCAGCAGTTCAAGTCACAGGGGGCCCACGAGGGCTTTCTTT
TRBJ1-1 | TRBV7-9 | TRBD1 | NA | CASSLGQTNTEAFF | TGTGCCAGCAGTCTGGGACAGACTAACACTGAAGCTTTCTTT